The entry below describes one T cell receptor (beta chain). Profiled with immunoSEQ multiplex PCR; TCRdb holds only in-frame clones, not every one. The table lists roughly 700,000 clones, 80% to 90% of them singletons. CDR1 SGHDN and CDR2 FVKESK come from the germline V gene. This CDR3 is built from 13 residues. The germline V and J ends were trimmed by 0 bases and 12 bases, with 14 bases remaining between them. These data originate in a study of blood T cell repertoires in COVID-19. Study information: Italy, Spain and the United States were the sources of the convalescent and acute COVID-19 samples. Nucleic acid was either cDNA or gDNA, and it came from T cells, B-cell-depleted T cells, or PBMCs.

Sequenced material: peripheral blood. The sequence was obtained from a woman younger than 30 with acute or convalescent COVID-19. The chain combines TRBV14 with TRBJ1-1; perhaps TRBD1 as D (6 bases). CDR3 in amino acids: CASSQELQGNTFF. Here the CDR3 DNA reads TGTGCCAGCAGCCAAGAGCTGCAGGGGAATACTTTCTTT.